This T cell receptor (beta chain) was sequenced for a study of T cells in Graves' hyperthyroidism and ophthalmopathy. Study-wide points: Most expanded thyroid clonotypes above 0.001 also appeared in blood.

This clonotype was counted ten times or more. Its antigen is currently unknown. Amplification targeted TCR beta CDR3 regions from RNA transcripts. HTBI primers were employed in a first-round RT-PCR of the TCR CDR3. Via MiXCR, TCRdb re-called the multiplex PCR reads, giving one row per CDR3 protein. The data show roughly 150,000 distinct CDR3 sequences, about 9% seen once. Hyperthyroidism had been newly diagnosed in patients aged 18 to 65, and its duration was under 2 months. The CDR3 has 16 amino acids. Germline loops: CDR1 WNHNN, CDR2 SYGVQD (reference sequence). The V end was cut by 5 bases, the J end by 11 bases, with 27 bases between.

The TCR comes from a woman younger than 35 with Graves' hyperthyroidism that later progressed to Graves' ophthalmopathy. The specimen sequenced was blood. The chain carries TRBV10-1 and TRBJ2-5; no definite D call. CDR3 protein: CASSNIGPASQATQYF. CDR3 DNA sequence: TGCGCCAGCAGTAACATCGGGCCAGCGTCCCAAGCGACGCAGTACTTC.